The 21 T cell receptor beta chains given below trace back to one sample, sequenced in a study of blood T cells in healthy people across ages. The use of a sample-barcoded 5' primer and a J-beta primer mix characterized a second PCR of roughly 6 to 11 cycles. TCRdb re-analysed the 5' RACE reads in MiXCR, keeping a single row per CDR3 protein. The profile shows 800,000 or so distinct CDR3 sequences, around two thirds of them singletons. The sequenced sample was blood. The receptors derive from a man aged 25-45 years in good health.

The gene calls are TRBV7-9 and TRBJ1-4; D remains ambiguous. Trimming pared 5 bases from V and 8 bases from J, leaving 15 bases between. The CDR3 is 14 residues long. Germline V gene sequence: CDR1 SEHNR, CDR2 FQNEAQ (reference sequence). Here the CDR3 reads CASSRGGHGEKLFF. The CDR3 region has the DNA TGTGCCAGCAGCCGTGGAGGGCATGGGGAAAAACTGTTTTTT.

This chain uses TRBV4-3 with TRBJ2-1, with D unresolved. V lost 0 bases to trimming and J lost 7 bases, with 4 bases between them. Germline V gives CDR1 LGHNA, CDR2 YSLEER. The CDR3 spans 12 residues. The CDR3 DNA reads as TGCGCCAGCAGCCAAGAAGAGAATGAGCAGTTCTTC. Translated, it gives CASSQEENEQFF.

About this clonotype: A junction boundary mismatches the germline segment, possibly from a read error. The chain is built from TRBV9 and TRBJ1-2; weak D call: TRBD1 (5 bases). The CDR3 length is 18 residues. In germline, CDR1 is SGDLS, CDR2 YYNGEE. CDR3 nucleotides: TGTGCCAGCAGCCCTCTTAGGATAGGGGACTCCACCGAGTATGGCCACACCTTC. Translated, it gives CASSPLRIGDSTEYGHTF.

The rearrangement uses TRBV15 and TRBJ2-6; no definite D call. Germline CDR1 LNHNV, CDR2 YYDKDF (reference sequence). This CDR3 is 15 amino acids long. The V end lost 5 bases, the J end lost 0 bases, and 8 bases lay between the germline ends. As DNA, the CDR3 is TGTGCCACCAGCGCAAGGGACTCTGGGGCCAACGTCCTGACTTTC. Translated, it gives CATSARDSGANVLTF. The variable domain in full, with the rest retrieved from reference TRBV15 and TRBJ2-6, is DAMVIQNPRYQVTQFGKPVTLSCSQTLNHNVMYWYQQKSSQAPKLLFHYYDKDFNNEADTPDNFQSRRPNTSFCFLDIRSPGLGDTAMYLCATSARDSGANVLTFGAGSRLTVL.

This chain links TRBV11-2 with TRBJ2-5, with 7 bases matching TRBD1. The CDR3 has 15 residues. The ends lost 5 bases at V and 1 base at J; junction bases unmatched: 7. CDR1 SGHAT and CDR2 FQNNGV come from the germline V gene. The CDR3 loop reads CASSQDRTLQETQYF. The CDR3 nucleotides read TGTGCCAGCAGCCAGGACAGGACTCTCCAAGAGACCCAGTACTTC.

The chain is built from TRBV12-3 or TRBV12-4 and TRBJ2-7, with 7 bases lining up with TRBD1. The better agreement between TRBJ2-5 and the DNA end casts doubt on the J call. This CDR3 region has 14 residues. The DNA of the CDR3 is TGTGCCAGCAGCCCCACAGGGGAGTCGGAGACCCAGTACTTC. Its translation is CASSPTGESETQYF.

This chain joins TRBV4-2 and TRBJ2-3; D gene uncertain. Trimming removed 1 base from V and 4 bases from J, with 12 bases in between. CDR3 size: 15 residues. From germline, CDR1 is LGHNA and CDR2 YNFKEQ. The CDR3 DNA follows: TGTGCCAGCAGCCAAGGACTCCTTGGGTCAGATACGCAGTATTTT. Its protein is CASSQGLLGSDTQYF.

This rearrangement joins TRBV28 to TRBJ2-7; D is unresolved. The CDR3 contains 13 residues. Deletions cut 7 bases from V and 1 base from J, with 11 bases between. The germline gives CDR1 MDHEN, CDR2 SYDVKM. CDR3 protein: CASMNRTSYEQYF. CDR3 nucleotides: TGTGCCAGCATGAACCGAACTTCCTACGAGCAGTACTTC.

This clonotype was found a few times. The V gene is TRBV5-1, the J gene TRBJ2-1, with 7 nucleotides matching TRBD1. Germline trimming cut 6 bases from V and 5 bases from J; bases unmatched to any gene: 5. From germline, CDR1 is SGHRS and CDR2 YFSETQ. CDR3 length equals 13 residues. In nucleotides, the CDR3 is TGCGCCAGCATCGGGGACAGCCACAATGAGCAGTTCTTC. Its translation: CASIGDSHNEQFF.

The chain carries TRBV7-2 and TRBJ2-7, with a possible D match to TRBD1 (7 bases). The CDR3 covers 16 residues. V was trimmed by 5 bases and J by 2 bases, leaving 19 bases between them. Germline V gene data show CDR1 as SGHTA and CDR2 as FQGNSA. CDR3 in amino acids: CASSRTRDRLAYEQYF. DNA for the CDR3: TGTGCCAGCAGCCGAACCCGGGACAGACTAGCCTACGAGCAGTACTTC.

The rearrangement links TRBV20-1 to TRBJ1-4, with TRBD1 matching 7 bases. The length of the CDR3 is 13 residues. The germline gives CDR1 DFQATT, CDR2 SNEGSKA (reference sequence). V shed 7 bases, J shed 8 bases, and the junction held 10 bases outside the gene matches. The CDR3: CSVPQGISEKLFF. CDR3 nucleotides: TGCAGTGTTCCACAGGGGATATCGGAAAAACTGTTTTTT.

V and J are TRBV12-3 or TRBV12-4 and TRBJ2-2; D not certain. CDR3 length equals 15 residues. V was clipped by 3 bases and J by 2 bases, with 10 bases between them. The CDR3 DNA is TGTGCCAGCAGTTTTGCAGCCACCAACACCGGGGAGCTGTTTTTT. This codes for CASSFAATNTGELFF.

V gene TRBV7-9 combines with J gene TRBJ2-5; 7 bases fit TRBD2. CDR1 is SEHNR, CDR2 FQNEAQ, per germline (reference sequence). V shed 3 bases, J shed 6 bases, and the junction held 7 bases outside the gene matches. The CDR3 totals 14 residues. CDR3 loop: CASSFGLDDKTQYF. The CDR3 region has the DNA TGTGCCAGCAGCTTCGGACTAGACGACAAGACCCAGTACTTC.

This clonotype was counted once. The chain uses TRBV27 and TRBJ1-2; 8 bases are a match to TRBD1. Trimming at V came to 0 bases and at J to 8 bases, leaving 5 bases not matched to a gene. Per the germline V gene, CDR1 is MNHEY and CDR2 is SMNVEV (reference sequence). The length of the CDR3 is 14 residues. The CDR3 loop is CASSLSDRVRGYTF. The CDR3 bases are TGTGCCAGCAGTTTATCGGACAGGGTGAGAGGCTACACCTTC.

The chain couples TRBV9 to TRBJ2-2; 9 bases are shared with TRBD1. V shed 6 bases and J 7 bases; nucleotides not matched to a gene: 13. Germline CDR1 SGDLS, CDR2 YYNGEE. This CDR3 has 16 amino acids. DNA of the CDR3: TGTGCCAGCAACCCCCCGGGACAGGGTATCTACGGGGAGCTGTTTTTT. This sequence encodes CASNPPGQGIYGELFF.

The chain uses TRBV2 and TRBJ2-1, with 14 bases aligning to TRBD2. CDR1 and CDR2 (germline): SNHLY, FYNNEI. The ends lost 6 bases at V and 5 bases at J; junction bases unmatched: 3. CDR3 length equals 15 residues. CDR3 sequence (DNA): TGTGCCAGCAGAGGACTAGCGGGGGGACACAATGAGCAGTTCTTC. Amino acids: CASRGLAGGHNEQFF.

This rearrangement joins TRBV7-9 to TRBJ2-5; TRBD1 matches 7 bases. The trim removed 3 bases at V and 2 bases at J, leaving 6 bases unmatched. The CDR3 is 15 amino acids. Germline CDR1 is SEHNR and CDR2 is FQNEAQ (reference sequence). The CDR3 DNA reads TGTGCCAGCAGCTTCGGGACAGCGGTACAAGAGACCCAGTACTTC. Translating gives CASSFGTAVQETQYF.

This chain connects TRBV7-9 to TRBJ1-2; a weak D match, TRBD1 (5 bases). Germline V gene sequence: CDR1 SEHNR, CDR2 FQNEAQ (reference sequence). CDR3 length: 15 residues. The V end was cut by 1 base, the J end by 2 bases, with 11 bases between. The CDR3 DNA follows: TGTGCCAGCAGCTTAGTTAGGGGCCCAAACTATGGCTACACCTTC. Its translation: CASSLVRGPNYGYTF. The complete variable domain, with remaining parts taken from reference TRBV7-9 and TRBJ1-2, reads DTGVSQNPRHKITKRGQNVTFRCDPISEHNRLYWYRQTLGQGPEFLTYFQNEAQLEKSRLLSDRFSAERPKGSFSTLEIQRTEQGDSAMYLCASSLVRGPNYGYTFGSGTRLTVV.

The chain combines TRBV4-3 with TRBJ2-7; no firm D call. This CDR3 has 15 residues. Trimming shortened V by 0 bases and J by 3 bases, and 12 bases separated the two germline ends. The germline V gene has CDR1 LGHNA and CDR2 YSLEER. The CDR3 DNA is TGCGCCAGCAGCCAAGATACAGCAGTGAGCTACGAGCAGTACTTC. It is translated as CASSQDTAVSYEQYF.

CDR3 loop: CASSSEAGTQPLNEQFF. The CDR3 bases are TGTGCCAGCAGCTCCGAAGCCGGGACCCAGCCGCTCAATGAGCAGTTCTTC. This rearrangement joins TRBV7-6 to TRBJ2-1; D is possibly TRBD1 or TRBD2 (5 bases each). Per germline, CDR1 SGHVS and CDR2 FNYEAQ. The CDR3 contains 17 residues. V lost 4 bases and J 6 bases, leaving 22 bases between the germline ends.

The J gene is TRBJ2-4, the V gene TRBV6-1; D is unclear. Near its end, the DNA agrees better with TRBJ2-7, so the J call may be wrong. Germline V gene data show CDR1 as MNHNS and CDR2 as SASEGT. This CDR3 is 14 amino acids long. The CDR3, as DNA: TGTGCCAGCAGTGAAGGTGCCATTTCCTACGAGCAGTACTTC. This codes for CASSEGAISYEQYF.